This TCR beta chain was observed in a study of blood T cells in healthy people across ages. The CDR3 length is 12 residues. In germline, CDR1 is MNHEY, CDR2 SVGAGI. V was cut by 7 bases and J by 6 bases, with 10 bases left in between. PCR was performed a second time for about 6 to 11 cycles using a sample-barcoded 5' primer and a J-beta primer mix. TCRdb redid the calling of the 5' RACE reads with MiXCR, one entry per CDR3 protein. The data contain 550,000 to 750,000 distinct CDR3 sequences, 20% to 25% of them singletons. The sequenced material came from blood. This chain joins TRBV6-5 and TRBJ1-5; D might be TRBD1 (6 bases). The clonotype was recovered from a man in his 70s in good health. Here the CDR3 DNA reads TGTGCCAGCAAAAGGGGGAGTCAGCCCCAGCATTTT. Its translation: CASKRGSQPQHF.